This T cell receptor (beta chain) appears in the sequencing data of a study of blood T cell repertoires in COVID-19 (dated by TCRdb to 2018 to 2020). For the study in its entirety: The collaborator samples originated in the United States, Italy and Spain and spanned the acute and convalescent phases of COVID-19. The repertoires were released in a freely available public database meant as a resource for research on the immune response to SARS-CoV-2. Sample metadata almost always included a de-identified subject ID, COVID-19 status, age in years and sex. The dataset comprised deeply sampled blood TCRbeta repertoires from subjects exposed to, actively infected with, or recovered from COVID-19. HLA class I and class II types, where available, came from metadata supplied by the sample provider rather than from assay-based typing. Samples were obtained from the ongoing ImmuneRACE study (first 160 participants) and from over a thousand subjects provided by 6 global collaborators. The prospective study material was composed of cDNA or gDNA derived from T cells, B-cell-depleted T cells, or PBMCs.

About this clone itself: The clone's antigen remains unknown. No qualities accompany the bases; no much larger clone lies one base away.

Collaborating institutions collected whole blood in K2EDTA tubes following their own protocols. For TCRbeta analysis, collaborators shipped samples in one of three forms: frozen whole blood, isolated PBMCs, or DNA extracted from either of those sample types. TCRbeta CDR3 regions were amplified from genomic DNA using the immunoSEQ Assay, a bias-controlled multiplex PCR. Per the authors' processing: Within the assay, amplification of reference gene primers was used to estimate how many nucleated cells each sample contained. Sequence reads were collapsed and filtered to measure the absolute abundance of every unique TCRbeta CDR3 rearrangement. For each sample, productive Simpson clonality was calculated as the square root of Simpson's diversity index over productive rearrangements. The immuneACCESS repertoire file appears here via TCRdb, limited to in-frame rearrangements. These files lack a portion of the clones; in checked studies, under half of the deficit traces to unresolved V genes, and the cause of the others is not known. V and J calls and clone size are copied from that table; D and trimming were computed from the DNA. The sample profile shows about 71,000 clones; about 70% of them were found once. The ten largest clones add up to 25% to 30% of the sample.

In the germline V gene, CDR1 corresponds to SQVTM and CDR2 to ANQGSEA. From its cysteine to its phenylalanine, the CDR3 spans 14 amino acids. The kept DNA is CDR3 alone, 42 bases in frame from the first base. Unmatched junction bases come to 5, with V trimmed by 7 bases and J by 2 bases. General study outcomes and caveats: The quantity of clinical and demographic metadata differed by source and by participant and was supplied without curation.

The sample taken for sequencing was peripheral blood. The chain is assembled from TRBV29-1 and TRBJ2-2, and 9 junction bases match TRBD2. The source of this sequence is a woman of 80 years or more with active or convalescent COVID-19. The DNA sequence follows: TGCAGCGCACAAGCGGGGGGAAACACCGGGGAGCTGTTTTTT. This is translated as CSAQAGGNTGELFF.